The clone carrying this TCR beta chain came up once. Its antigen is unidentified. Brentuximab vedotin exposure varied among the patients, all of whom had relapsed after autologous stem cell transplantation. Complete response, partial response or progressive disease was recorded as best response. Method: immunoSEQ multiplex PCR; TCRdb's copy keeps in-frame clones and lacks some. The sample consists of tens of thousands of clones, roughly 89% of them appearing once. This record comes from a study of PD-1 blockade in classical Hodgkin lymphoma. The study, taken as a whole, reports: Newly diagnosed patients were reported to start with lower TCR diversity than healthy donors. Complete responders started with a diversity level that resembled newly diagnosed patients at baseline.

J gave up 2 bases and V 5 bases, and 7 bases lay outside the gene matches. Germline V CDR1 and CDR2: MNHEY, SMNVEV (reference sequence). The CDR3 is 15 amino acids. This chain links TRBV27 with TRBJ2-7; 9 bases are shared with TRBD2. The sequencing used peripheral blood mononuclear cells (PBMCs), collected before the second cycle of nivolumab. The sequence came from a human donor with classical Hodgkin lymphoma. The CDR3 is CASSPVAGVAYEQYF. In DNA, the CDR3 is TGTGCCAGCAGTCCGGTAGCGGGAGTTGCCTACGAGCAGTACTTC.